This TCR beta chain was captured by sequencing in a study of a mutant IDH1 vaccine in newly diagnosed glioma. About the research overall: The earlier regimen, radiotherapy, temozolomide, or both, was most often both.

As regards this clone: The antigen remains unidentified.

The J segment lost 0 bases and the V segment lost 5 bases, leaving 4 bases of the junction unmatched. The CDR3 has 16 amino acids. CDR1 and CDR2 from the germline V gene are PRHDT and FYEKMQ (reference sequence). Whole-study findings and limits: Patients mounted vaccine-induced immune responses in about 92% of cases.

The table came from immunoSEQ multiplex PCR; TCRdb's copy has only in-frame clones and leaves some out. The sample consists of 75,000 to 100,000 clones, approximately 80% of them appearing once. The time point: baseline, week 1 (first vaccination visit). Treatment defined: pre-vaccination baseline after standard-of-care therapy. The rearrangement joins TRBV13 to TRBJ2-6, with TRBD1 matching over 7 bases. This clonotype originated in a man aged 40-50 years with glioma. Some clones in this sample may be carry-over from other donors' samples. The sequences come from PBMCs, collected from a glioma patient treated with radiotherapy, temozolomide or both. CDR3 protein: CASSHRGFSGANVLTF. The CDR3 nucleotides are TGTGCCAGCAGCCACAGGGGTTTCTCTGGGGCCAACGTCCTGACTTTC.